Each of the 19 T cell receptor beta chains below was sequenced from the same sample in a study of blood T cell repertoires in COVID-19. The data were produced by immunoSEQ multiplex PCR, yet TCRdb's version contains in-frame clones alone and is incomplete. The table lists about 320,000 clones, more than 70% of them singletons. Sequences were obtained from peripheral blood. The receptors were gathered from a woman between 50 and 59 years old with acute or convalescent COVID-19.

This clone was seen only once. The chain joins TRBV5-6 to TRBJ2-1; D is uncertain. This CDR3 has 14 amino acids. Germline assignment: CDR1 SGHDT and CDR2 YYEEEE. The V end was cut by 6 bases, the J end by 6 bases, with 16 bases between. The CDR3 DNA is TGTGCCAGCATTCGTATAGGCCCAGGCAATGAGCAGTTCTTC. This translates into CASIRIGPGNEQFF.

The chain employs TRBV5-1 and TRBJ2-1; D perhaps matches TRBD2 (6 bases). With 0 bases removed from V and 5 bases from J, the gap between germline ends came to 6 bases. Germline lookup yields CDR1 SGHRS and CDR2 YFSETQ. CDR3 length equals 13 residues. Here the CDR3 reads CASSLGTNNEQFF. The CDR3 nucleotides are TGCGCCAGCAGCTTGGGGACTAACAATGAGCAGTTCTTC.

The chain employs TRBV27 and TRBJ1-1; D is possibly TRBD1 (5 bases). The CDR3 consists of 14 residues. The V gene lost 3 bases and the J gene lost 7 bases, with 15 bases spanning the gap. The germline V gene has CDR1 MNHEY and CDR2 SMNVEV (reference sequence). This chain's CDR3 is CASSFAGPRLEAFF. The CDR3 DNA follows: TGTGCCAGCAGTTTCGCGGGGCCGCGACTTGAAGCTTTCTTT.

The CDR3 region has the DNA TGCGCCAGCAGCATCCAACAGGGGGCGCTAGAGACCCAGTACTTC. It yields the protein CASSIQQGALETQYF. This chain connects TRBV5-1 to TRBJ2-5, with 9 nucleotides matching TRBD1. Germline CDR1 and CDR2: SGHRS and YFSETQ. CDR3 length: 15 amino acids. With 4 bases clipped from V and 4 bases from J, the junction kept 8 bases outside the gene matches.

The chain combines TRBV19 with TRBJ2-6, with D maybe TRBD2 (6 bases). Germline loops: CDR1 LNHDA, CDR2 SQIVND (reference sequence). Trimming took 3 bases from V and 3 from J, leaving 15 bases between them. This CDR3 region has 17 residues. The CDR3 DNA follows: TGTGCCAGTAGTATGTCGGGACTGAGGAGTGGGGCCAACGTCCTGACTTTC. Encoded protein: CASSMSGLRSGANVLTF. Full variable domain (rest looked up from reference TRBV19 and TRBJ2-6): DGGITQSPKYLFRKEGQNVTLSCEQNLNHDAMYWYRQDPGQGLRLIYYSQIVNDFQKGDIAEGYSVSREKKESFPLTVTSAQKNPTAFYLCASSMSGLRSGANVLTFGAGSRLTVL.

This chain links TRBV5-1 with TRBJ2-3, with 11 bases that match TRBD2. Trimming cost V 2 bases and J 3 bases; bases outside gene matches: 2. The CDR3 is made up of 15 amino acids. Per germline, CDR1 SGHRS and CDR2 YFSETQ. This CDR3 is CASSFSGGATDTQYF. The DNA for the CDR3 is TGCGCCAGCAGCTTTAGCGGGGGGGCGACAGATACGCAGTATTTT.

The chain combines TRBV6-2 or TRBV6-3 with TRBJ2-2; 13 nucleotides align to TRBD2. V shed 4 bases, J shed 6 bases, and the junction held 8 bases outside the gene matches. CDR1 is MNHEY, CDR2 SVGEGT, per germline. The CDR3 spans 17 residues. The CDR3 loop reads CASSLYPGLAGPGELFF. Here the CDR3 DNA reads TGTGCCAGCAGTTTATATCCGGGACTAGCGGGACCCGGGGAGCTGTTTTTT.

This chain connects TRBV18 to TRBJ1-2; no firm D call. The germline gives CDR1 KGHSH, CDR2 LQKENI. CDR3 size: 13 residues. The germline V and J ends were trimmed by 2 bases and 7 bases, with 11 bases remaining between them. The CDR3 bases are TGTGCCAGCTCACCATTGGCCCCGGGTGGCTACACCTTC. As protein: CASSPLAPGGYTF.

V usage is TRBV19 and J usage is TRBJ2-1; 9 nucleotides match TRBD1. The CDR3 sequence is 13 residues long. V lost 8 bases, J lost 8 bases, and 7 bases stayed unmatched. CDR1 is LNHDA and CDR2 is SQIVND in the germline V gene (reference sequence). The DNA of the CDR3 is TGTGCCAGTTTAAAACAGGGGGCCGATGAGCAGTTCTTC. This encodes CASLKQGADEQFF.

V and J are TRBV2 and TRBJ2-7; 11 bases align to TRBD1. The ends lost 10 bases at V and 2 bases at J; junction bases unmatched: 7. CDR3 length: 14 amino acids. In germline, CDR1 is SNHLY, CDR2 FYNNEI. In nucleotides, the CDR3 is TGTGCCACCTGCCTGGACAGGGGGCCCTACGAGCAGTACGTC. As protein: CATCLDRGPYEQYV.

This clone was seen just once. The CDR3 coding sequence is TGTGCCACCGGCGGGGGAAATCAGCCCCAGCATTTT. Amino acid sequence: CATGGGNQPQHF. This chain links TRBV6-5 with TRBJ1-5, with D possibly being TRBD1 (5 bases). The V end was cut by 10 bases, the J end by 4 bases, with 11 bases between. This CDR3 has 12 residues. CDR1 is MNHEY and CDR2 is SVGAGI in the germline V gene.

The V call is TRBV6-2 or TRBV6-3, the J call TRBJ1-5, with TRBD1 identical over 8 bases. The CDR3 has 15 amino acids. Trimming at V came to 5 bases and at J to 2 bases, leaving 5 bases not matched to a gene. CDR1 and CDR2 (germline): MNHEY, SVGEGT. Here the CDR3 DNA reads TGTGCCAGCAGTACCCCGACAGGGGGCAATCAGCCCCAGCATTTT. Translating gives CASSTPTGGNQPQHF.

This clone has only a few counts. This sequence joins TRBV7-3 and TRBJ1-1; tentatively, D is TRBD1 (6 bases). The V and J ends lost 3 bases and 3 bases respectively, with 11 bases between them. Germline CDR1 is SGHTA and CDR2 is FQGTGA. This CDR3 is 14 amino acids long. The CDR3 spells CASSFNRVDTEAFF. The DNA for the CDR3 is TGTGCCAGCAGCTTCAACAGGGTTGACACTGAAGCTTTCTTT.

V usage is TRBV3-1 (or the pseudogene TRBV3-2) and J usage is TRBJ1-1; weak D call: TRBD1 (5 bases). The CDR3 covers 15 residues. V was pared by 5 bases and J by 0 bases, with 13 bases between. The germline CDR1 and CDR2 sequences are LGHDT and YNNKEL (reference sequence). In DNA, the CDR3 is TGTGCCAGCAGCATCCCGGGGGGGATGAACACTGAAGCTTTCTTT. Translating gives CASSIPGGMNTEAFF.

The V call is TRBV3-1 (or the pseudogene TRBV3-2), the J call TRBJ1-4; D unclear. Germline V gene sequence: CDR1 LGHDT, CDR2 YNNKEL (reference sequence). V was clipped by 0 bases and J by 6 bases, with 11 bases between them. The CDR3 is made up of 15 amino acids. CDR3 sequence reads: CASSQDVGRDEKLFF. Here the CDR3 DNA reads TGTGCCAGCAGCCAAGATGTCGGTCGGGATGAAAAACTGTTTTTT.

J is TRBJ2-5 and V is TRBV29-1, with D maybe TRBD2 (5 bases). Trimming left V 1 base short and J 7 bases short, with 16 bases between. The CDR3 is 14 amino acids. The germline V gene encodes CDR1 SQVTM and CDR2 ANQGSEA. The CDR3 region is CSVEGETERRTQYF. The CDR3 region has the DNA TGCAGCGTTGAAGGGGAGACGGAGCGGCGGACCCAGTACTTC. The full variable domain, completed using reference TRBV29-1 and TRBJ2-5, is SAVISQKPSRDICQRGTSLTIQCQVDSQVTMMFWYRQQPGQSLTLIATANQGSEATYESGFVIDKFPISRPNLTFSTLTVSNMSPEDSSIYLCSVEGETERRTQYFGPGTRLLVL.

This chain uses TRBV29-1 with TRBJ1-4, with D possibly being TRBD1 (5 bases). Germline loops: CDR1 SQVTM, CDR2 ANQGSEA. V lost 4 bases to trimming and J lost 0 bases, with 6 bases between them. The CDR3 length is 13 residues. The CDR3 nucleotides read TGCAGCGTTGGGGGGGCAACTAATGAAAAACTGTTTTTT. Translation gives CSVGGATNEKLFF. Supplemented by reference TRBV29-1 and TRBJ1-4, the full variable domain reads SAVISQKPSRDICQRGTSLTIQCQVDSQVTMMFWYRQQPGQSLTLIATANQGSEATYESGFVIDKFPISRPNLTFSTLTVSNMSPEDSSIYLCSVGGATNEKLFFGSGTQLSVL.

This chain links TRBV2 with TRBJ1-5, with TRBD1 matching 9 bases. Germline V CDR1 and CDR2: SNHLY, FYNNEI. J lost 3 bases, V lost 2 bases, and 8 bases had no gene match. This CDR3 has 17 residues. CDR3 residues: CASSESTWTGDNQPQHF. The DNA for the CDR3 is TGTGCCAGCAGTGAATCGACTTGGACAGGGGACAATCAGCCCCAGCATTTT.

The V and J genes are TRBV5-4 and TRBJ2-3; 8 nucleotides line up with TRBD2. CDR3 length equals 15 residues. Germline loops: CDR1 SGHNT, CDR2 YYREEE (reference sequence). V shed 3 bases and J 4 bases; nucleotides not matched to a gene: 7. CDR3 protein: CASSWGLVAADTQYF. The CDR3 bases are TGTGCCAGCAGCTGGGGACTAGTCGCAGCAGATACGCAGTATTTT.